What follows are 15 T cell receptor beta chains derived from one specimen sequenced in a study of cytomegalovirus exposure and HLA in healthy donors. Primers included in the PCR were 60 Vbeta and 13 Jbeta primers. Data came from immunoSEQ multiplex PCR; TCRdb stores just in-frame clones and leaves some out. The sample contains about 140,000 clones, around three quarters of which appear only once. Specimen: PBMCs. Receptor source: a man aged 30-40 years in good health and CMV-seronegative.

The chain couples TRBV29-1 to TRBJ2-7; 12 bases match TRBD2. Germline trimming cut 0 bases from V and 5 bases from J; bases unmatched to any gene: 20. The length of the CDR3 is 20 residues. CDR1 and CDR2 from the germline V gene are SQVTM and ANQGSEA. CDR3 sequence reads: CSVEDVLAGGPGTAAHEQYF. The CDR3 coding sequence is TGCAGCGTTGAAGATGTGCTAGCGGGAGGGCCGGGGACAGCCGCCCACGAGCAGTACTTC.

The table lists this clone with a count of one. The chain has TRBV2 and TRBJ2-3, with a possible D match to TRBD1 (6 bases). The CDR3 extends over 15 amino acids. The V end was cut by 6 bases, the J end by 3 bases, with 16 bases between. Germline CDR1 reads SNHLY; CDR2 reads FYNNEI. CDR3 amino acids: CASREQGMGTDTQYF. For the CDR3, the DNA is TGTGCCAGCAGGGAACAGGGTATGGGTACAGATACGCAGTATTTT.

The chain has TRBV19 and TRBJ1-5, with D unresolved. The CDR3 contains 16 residues. CDR1 and CDR2 (germline): LNHDA, SQIVND (reference sequence). Between the trimmed V and J ends, which lost 1 base and 2 bases, there was a span of 12 bases. The CDR3 bases are TGTGCCAGTAGTATAGGCGGGCCCCGAGGCAATCAGCCCCAGCATTTT. As protein: CASSIGGPRGNQPQHF.

The gene calls are TRBV11-2 and TRBJ2-4, with 7 bases identical to TRBD1. The junction had 10 bases not matched to a gene; V was cut back by 0 bases and J by 2 bases. The CDR3 runs to 18 residues. CDR1 and CDR2 from the germline V gene are SGHAT and FQNNGV. The CDR3 loop is CASSLDAGEGATKNIQYF. The DNA for the CDR3 is TGTGCCAGCAGCTTAGACGCCGGTGAGGGGGCAACCAAAAACATTCAGTACTTC. Looking up the rest from reference TRBV11-2 and TRBJ2-4 gives the full variable domain: EAGVAQSPRYKIIEKRQSVAFWCNPISGHATLYWYQQILGQGPKLLIQFQNNGVVDDSQLPKDRFSAERLKGVDSTLKIQPAKLEDSAVYLCASSLDAGEGATKNIQYFGAGTRLSVL.

The chain links TRBV7-9 to TRBJ1-5, with a tentative D call TRBD1 (6 bases). CDR1 SEHNR and CDR2 FQNEAQ come from the germline V gene (reference sequence). The germline V and J ends were trimmed by 2 bases and 2 bases, with 13 bases remaining between them. The CDR3 consists of 16 residues. Here the CDR3 reads CASSLFSGAGNQPQHF. In DNA form, the CDR3 reads TGTGCCAGCAGCTTATTTTCAGGGGCAGGCAATCAGCCCCAGCATTTT.

This clone was seen only a few times. The genes are TRBV6-5 and TRBJ2-7; maybe TRBD2 (5 bases). Germline assignment: CDR1 MNHEY and CDR2 SVGAGI. The CDR3 consists of 13 residues. V was trimmed by 5 bases and J by 3 bases, leaving 11 bases between them. CDR3 in amino acids: CASSARTDYEQYF. The DNA for the CDR3 is TGTGCCAGCAGTGCCCGGACTGACTACGAGCAGTACTTC.

This chain joins TRBV2 and TRBJ2-6, with 7 bases lining up with TRBD1. The CDR3 spans 18 residues. CDR1 is SNHLY, CDR2 FYNNEI, per germline. V trimming: 4 bases; J trimming: 0 bases; junction bases outside the gene matches: 9. The CDR3 DNA reads TGTGCCAGCAGTGCCGACAGGGAAAAGGGCTCTGGGGCCAACGTCCTGACTTTC. Its translation is CASSADREKGSGANVLTF.

The V call is TRBV10-1, the J call TRBJ2-7, with 7 positions matching TRBD1. CDR1 and CDR2 from the germline V gene are WNHNN and SYGVQD (reference sequence). The CDR3 covers 14 residues. V was pared by 7 bases and J by 2 bases, with 8 bases of the junction left unmatched. CDR3 protein: CASTLDRRPYEQYF. CDR3 DNA: TGCGCCAGCACCCTGGACAGGCGTCCCTACGAGCAGTACTTC.

The chain uses TRBV29-1 and TRBJ2-1; D might be TRBD2 (6 bases). CDR3 length equals 10 residues. The germline CDR1 and CDR2 sequences are SQVTM and ANQGSEA. Trimming took off 7 bases at V and 7 bases at J, with 8 bases between the two ends. The chain's CDR3 is CSGAGNEQFF. CDR3 sequence (DNA): TGCAGCGGAGCGGGTAATGAGCAGTTCTTC.

The rearrangement joins TRBV6-4 to TRBJ1-5; no clear D gene. V was trimmed by 3 bases and J by 4 bases, leaving 7 bases between them. CDR1 and CDR2 from the germline V gene are MRHNA and SNTAGT. The CDR3 is 13 residues long. The CDR3 coding sequence is TGTGCCAGCAGTGAACAGTTTAATCAGCCCCAGCATTTT. This gives the protein CASSEQFNQPQHF.

V usage is TRBV5-1 and J usage is TRBJ1-1; D is undetermined. Germline lookup yields CDR1 SGHRS and CDR2 YFSETQ. Trimming shortened V by 6 bases and J by 1 base, and 13 bases separated the two germline ends. The length of the CDR3 is 14 residues. Written as DNA, the CDR3 is TGCGCCAGCAACAATCAGGCCGGGAACACTGAAGCTTTCTTT. Translating gives CASNNQAGNTEAFF.

There are a few counts of this clone. Here the CDR3 reads CASVRPRGSPLHF. The DNA of the CDR3 is TGTGCCAGCGTACGACCGAGGGGGTCACCCCTCCACTTT. The J gene is TRBJ1-6, the V gene TRBV6-1; D is perhaps TRBD1 (6 bases). The CDR3 sequence is 13 residues long. V was cut by 8 bases and J by 10 bases, with 15 bases left in between. Germline V CDR1 and CDR2: MNHNS, SASEGT.

In its sample, this clone was seen once. The chain recombines TRBV6-5 with TRBJ1-1; weak D call: TRBD1 (6 bases). This CDR3 is 15 amino acids long. V gave up 5 bases and J gave up 1 base, with 14 bases separating them. Looked up from germline, CDR1 is MNHEY and CDR2 is SVGAGI. The CDR3 DNA reads as TGTGCCAGCAGTAGAGTCAGGGGCCAGAACACTGAAGCTTTCTTT. It is translated as CASSRVRGQNTEAFF.

This clone was seen just once. The CDR3 is CAISTSGVTDTQYF. CDR3 sequence (DNA): TGTGCCATTTCAACTAGCGGGGTGACAGATACGCAGTATTTT. The chain employs TRBV6-1 and TRBJ2-3; the match to TRBD2 covers 10 bases. The germline CDR1 and CDR2 sequences are MNHNS and SASEGT. The ends lost 10 bases at V and 3 bases at J; junction bases unmatched: 7. The CDR3 is 14 amino acids.

V usage is TRBV28 and J usage is TRBJ1-6, with TRBD1 as a possible D gene (6 bases). Germline V lookup: CDR1 MDHEN, CDR2 SYDVKM. The V and J ends lost 6 bases and 5 bases respectively, with 14 bases between them. The CDR3 spans 15 residues. CDR3 sequence reads: CASRPPGVDNSPLHF. CDR3 coding DNA: TGTGCCAGCAGACCCCCAGGGGTAGATAATTCACCCCTCCACTTT.